This T cell receptor beta chain was captured by sequencing in a study of blood T cell repertoires in COVID-19. For the study at large: Some COVID-19 samples were acute and others convalescent; all came from the United States, Italy and Spain.

Germline-derived CDR1 and CDR2 are MNHEY and SMNVEV (reference sequence). The V end lost 1 base, the J end lost 4 bases, and 7 bases lay between the germline ends. CDR3 length: 13 residues. Original data processing: For nucleated cells, counts were estimated from reference gene primer amplification. Assay: immunoSEQ multiplex PCR; the TCRdb copy retains only in-frame clones and omits some. That table supplies the V and J calls and clone size; D and trimming were determined from the DNA. This table has some 80,000 clones, 85% to 90% appearing once. The source is a human donor in a cohort sampled during active COVID-19. The chain combines TRBV27 with TRBJ2-5; D may be TRBD1 (6 bases). Sequences were obtained from peripheral blood. The chain's CDR3 is CASSLLGGETQYF. The DNA of the CDR3 is TGTGCCAGCAGTTTATTAGGGGGAGAGACCCAGTACTTC.